The clone carrying this T cell receptor (beta chain) was counted a few times. Germline V gene data show CDR1 as SGHRS and CDR2 as YFSETQ. Trimming removed 5 bases from V and 6 bases from J; junction bases left unmatched: 4. This CDR3 is built from 14 residues. The sample comes from a study of T-cell reconstitution after alpha-beta-depleted transplantation in children. Unique molecular identifiers were used to barcode this TCRbeta library. TCRdb recomputed calls from the PCR reads with MiXCR, one row per CDR3 protein. The sample lists 420,000 or so distinct CDR3 sequences, approximately 10% occurring once.

This material consisted of PBMCs from the stem cell graft donor, taken from the stem cell graft. The receptor's source is a human donor who donated a stem cell graft to a child with acute myeloid leukemia. The V and J genes are TRBV5-1 and TRBJ2-2, with 10 positions matching TRBD2. The CDR3 reads CASRPGTSAGELFF. The CDR3 nucleotides are TGCGCCAGCAGACCAGGGACTAGCGCCGGGGAGCTGTTTTTT.